This entry is about one T cell receptor (beta chain). The antigen is unknown. The source of the sample is a study of regulatory T cells in long-lasting Graves disease. The CDR3 runs to 17 residues. Germline V lookup: CDR1 MGHRA, CDR2 YSYEKL. The junction had 9 bases not matched to a gene; V was cut back by 4 bases and J by 0 bases. Study results and caveats: Patients with persistent Graves' had lower TCR diversity than newly diagnosed patients. Preferential use of TRBV28, TRBJ1-2 and TRBJ2-5 was seen in persistent disease.

Time point of the sample: newly diagnosed GD, antithyroid drugs for less than 3 months. PBMC-extracted RNA yielded the TCR library. CDR3 regions were amplified by Arm-PCR using iRepertoire HTBI primers to build TCR beta libraries. One entry per CDR3 protein, called by TCRdb with MiXCR from the multiplex PCR reads. The sample includes 350,000 to 500,000 distinct CDR3 sequences, less than 15% of them seen just once. A further study also used this sample, focusing on T cells in Graves' hyperthyroidism and ophthalmopathy.

This rearrangement joins TRBV4-1 to TRBJ2-1, with 7 bases identical to TRBD1. Specimen: peripheral blood mononuclear cells (PBMCs), collected at new diagnosis, from a patient treated with antithyroid drugs. The clonotype was recovered from a woman between 50 and 59 years old with Graves disease. The CDR3 sequence: CASSPLPGQSSYNEQFF. The CDR3 DNA follows: TGCGCCAGCAGCCCGCTGCCGGGACAGAGCTCCTACAATGAGCAGTTCTTC.